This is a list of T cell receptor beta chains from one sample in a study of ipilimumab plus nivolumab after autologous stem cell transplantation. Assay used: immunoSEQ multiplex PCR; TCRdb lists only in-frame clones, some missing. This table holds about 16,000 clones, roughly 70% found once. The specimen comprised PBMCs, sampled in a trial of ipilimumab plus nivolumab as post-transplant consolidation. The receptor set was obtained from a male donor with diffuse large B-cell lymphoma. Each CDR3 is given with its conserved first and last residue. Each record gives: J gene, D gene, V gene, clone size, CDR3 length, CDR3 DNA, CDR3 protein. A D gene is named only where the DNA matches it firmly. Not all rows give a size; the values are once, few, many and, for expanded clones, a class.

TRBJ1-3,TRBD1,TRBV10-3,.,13,TGTGCCATGACAGGGTCTGATGGAAACACCATATATTTT,CAMTGSDGNTIYF
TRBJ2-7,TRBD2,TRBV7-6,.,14,TGTGCCAGCAGTCCCCAGCGGGATGACTACGAGCAGTACTTC,CASSPQRDDYEQYF
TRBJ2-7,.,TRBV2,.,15,TGTGCCAGCGTCCGGTCCGGAGGGCAACCCTACGAGCAGTACTTC,CASVRSGGQPYEQYF
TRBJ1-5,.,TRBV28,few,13,TGTGCCAGCAGTGGGATTAGGAATCAGCCCCAGCATTTT,CASSGIRNQPQHF
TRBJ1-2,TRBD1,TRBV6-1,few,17,TGTGCCAGCAGTGACGCGCGGGACAGGGGGCCCTACTATGGCTACACCTTC,CASSDARDRGPYYGYTF
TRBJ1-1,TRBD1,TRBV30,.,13,TGTGCCTGGGCGCGGGACAGGAGTTCTGAAGCTTTCTTT,CAWARDRSSEAFF
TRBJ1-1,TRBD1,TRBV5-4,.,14,TGTGCCAGCAGCCTCGACCCGACAGGGACTGAAGCTTTCTTT,CASSLDPTGTEAFF
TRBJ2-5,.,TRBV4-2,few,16,TGTGCCAGCAGCCAAGGGGCTAGCGTGCCCCCAGAGACCCAGTACTTC,CASSQGASVPPETQYF
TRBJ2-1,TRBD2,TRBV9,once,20,TGTGCCAGCAGCGTAGGCCCGGGACTAGCGGGAGAAACCACCTACAATGAGCAGTTCTTC,CASSVGPGLAGETTYNEQFF
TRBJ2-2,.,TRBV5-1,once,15,TGCGCCAGCAGCTTGGTCGCGACAGGTTCCGGGGAGCTGTTTTTT,CASSLVATGSGELFF
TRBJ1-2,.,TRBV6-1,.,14,TGTGCCAGCAGTCCAGGGTTAGCTAACTATGGCTACACCTTC,CASSPGLANYGYTF
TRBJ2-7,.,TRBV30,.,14,TGTGCCTGGAGTCTGATGGGGCTCCACTACGAGCAGTACTTC,CAWSLMGLHYEQYF
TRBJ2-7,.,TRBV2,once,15,TGTGCCAGCAGTGAAAGGGACGGACCCACCTACGAGCAGTACTTC,CASSERDGPTYEQYF
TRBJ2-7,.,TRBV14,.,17,TGTGCCAGCAGCCAAGGGGGAGACCCAAAAAGCTCCTACGAGCAGTACTTC,CASSQGGDPKSSYEQYF
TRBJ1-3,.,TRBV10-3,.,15,TGTGCCATCAGTGAGTCGTGGAGCTCTGGAAACACCATATATTTT,CAISESWSSGNTIYF
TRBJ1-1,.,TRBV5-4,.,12,TGTGCCAGCAGCGCCACCCTCACTGAAGCTTTCTTT,CASSATLTEAFF
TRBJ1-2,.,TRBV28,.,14,TGTGCCAGCAGTCTCCCAGGGCCCAAAAGGGGCTACACCTTC,CASSLPGPKRGYTF
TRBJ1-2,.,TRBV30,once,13,TGTGCCTGGAGTGTACTAATGGGGTCCGGCTACACCTTC,CAWSVLMGSGYTF
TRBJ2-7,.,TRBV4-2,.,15,TGTGCCAGCAGCCTTCGTCGGGAGCCCTCCTACGAGCAGTACTTC,CASSLRREPSYEQYF
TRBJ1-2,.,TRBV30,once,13,TGTGCCTGGAGTGTACCGGGGATGGATGGCTACACCTTC,CAWSVPGMDGYTF
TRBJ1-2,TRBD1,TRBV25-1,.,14,TGTGCCAGCAGTGATTCGGACAGGAGATCTGGCTACACCTTC,CASSDSDRRSGYTF
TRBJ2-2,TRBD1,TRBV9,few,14,TGTGCCAGCAAGACAGGGGAGTACACCGGGGAGCTGTTTTTT,CASKTGEYTGELFF
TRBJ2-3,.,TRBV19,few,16,TGTGCCAGTAGTATAGGGGCGGGCCTTAGCACAGATACGCAGTATTTT,CASSIGAGLSTDTQYF
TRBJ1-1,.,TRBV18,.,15,TGTGCCAGCTCACCATACTACCAGGGAAACACTGAAGCTTTCTTT,CASSPYYQGNTEAFF
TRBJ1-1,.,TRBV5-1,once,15,TGCGCCAGCAGCCTACAAGGGCAGACCGGGACTGAAGCTTTCTTT,CASSLQGQTGTEAFF
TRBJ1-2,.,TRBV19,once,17,TGTGCCAGTAGTACAGGGGCCAACGGGGCCCTCGAGGGCGGCTACACCTTC,CASSTGANGALEGGYTF
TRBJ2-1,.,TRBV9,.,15,TGTGCCAGCAGCGCCAGAGACTCGCCTTACAATGAGCAGTTCTTC,CASSARDSPYNEQFF
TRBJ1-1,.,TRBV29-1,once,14,TGCAGCGTTGAGAAGGGGGGGATGAACACTGAAGCTTTCTTT,CSVEKGGMNTEAFF
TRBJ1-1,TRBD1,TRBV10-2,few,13,TGCGCCAGTGTCACAGGGGGCAACACTGAAGCTTTCTTT,CASVTGGNTEAFF
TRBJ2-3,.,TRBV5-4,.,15,TGTGCCAGCAGCTCGGGCACTACGTATGCCGATACGCAGTATTTT,CASSSGTTYADTQYF
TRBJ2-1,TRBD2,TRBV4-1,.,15,TGCGCCAGCAGCCAAGAGGTGACTAGCGGGATTATACAGTTCTTC,CASSQEVTSGIIQFF
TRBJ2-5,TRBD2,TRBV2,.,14,TGTGCCAGTTACTTACTAGCGGGGGTCGAGACCCAGTACTTC,CASYLLAGVETQYF
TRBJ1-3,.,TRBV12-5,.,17,TGTGCTAGTGGTTTGGCATCATCAGGGTACTCTGGAAACACCATATATTTT,CASGLASSGYSGNTIYF